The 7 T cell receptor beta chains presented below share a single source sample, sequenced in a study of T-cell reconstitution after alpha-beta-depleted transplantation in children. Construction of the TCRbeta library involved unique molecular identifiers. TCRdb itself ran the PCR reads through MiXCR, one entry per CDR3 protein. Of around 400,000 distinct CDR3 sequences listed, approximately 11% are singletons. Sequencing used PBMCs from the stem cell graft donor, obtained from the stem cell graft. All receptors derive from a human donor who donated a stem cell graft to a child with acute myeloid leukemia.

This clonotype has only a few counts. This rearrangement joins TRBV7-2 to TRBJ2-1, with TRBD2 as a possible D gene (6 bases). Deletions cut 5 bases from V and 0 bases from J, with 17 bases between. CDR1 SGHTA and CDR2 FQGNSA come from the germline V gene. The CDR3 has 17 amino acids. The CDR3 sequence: CASSRHPIADSYNEQFF. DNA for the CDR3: TGTGCCAGCAGCCGACACCCTATAGCGGACTCCTACAATGAGCAGTTCTTC.

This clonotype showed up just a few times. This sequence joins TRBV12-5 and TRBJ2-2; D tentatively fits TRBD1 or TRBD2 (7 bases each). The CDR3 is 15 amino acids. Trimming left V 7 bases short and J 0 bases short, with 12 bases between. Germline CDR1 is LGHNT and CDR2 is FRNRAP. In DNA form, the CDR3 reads TGTGCTAGTGACCAGGGGGGGCCGAACACCGGGGAGCTGTTTTTT. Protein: CASDQGGPNTGELFF.

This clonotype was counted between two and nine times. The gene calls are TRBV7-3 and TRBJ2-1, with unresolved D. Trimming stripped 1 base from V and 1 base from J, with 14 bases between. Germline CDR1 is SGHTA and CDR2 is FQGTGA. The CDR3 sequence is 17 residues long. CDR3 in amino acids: CASSLISRLGSYNEQFF. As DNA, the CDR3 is TGTGCCAGCAGCTTAATTTCGCGGCTAGGTTCCTACAATGAGCAGTTCTTC.

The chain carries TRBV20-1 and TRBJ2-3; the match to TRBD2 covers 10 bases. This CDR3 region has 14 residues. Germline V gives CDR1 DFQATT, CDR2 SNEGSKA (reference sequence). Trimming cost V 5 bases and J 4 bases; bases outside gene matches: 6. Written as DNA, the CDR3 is TGCAGTGCTCCTAGCGGGAGCGGGGCAGATACGCAGTATTTT. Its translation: CSAPSGSGADTQYF.

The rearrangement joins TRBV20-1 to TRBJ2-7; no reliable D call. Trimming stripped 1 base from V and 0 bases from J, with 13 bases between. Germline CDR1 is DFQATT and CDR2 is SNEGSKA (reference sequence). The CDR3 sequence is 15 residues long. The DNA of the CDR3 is TGCAGTGCTAGAGGTCCCCGCAGGAGCTCCTACGAGCAGTACTTC. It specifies CSARGPRRSSYEQYF.

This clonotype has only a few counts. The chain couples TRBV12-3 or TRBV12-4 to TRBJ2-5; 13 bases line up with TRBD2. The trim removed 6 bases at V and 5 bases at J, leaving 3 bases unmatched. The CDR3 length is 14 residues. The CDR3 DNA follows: TGTGCCAGCAGACAGGGACTAGCGGGGGAGACCCAGTACTTC. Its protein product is CASRQGLAGETQYF.

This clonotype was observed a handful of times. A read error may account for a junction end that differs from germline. The CDR3 loop is CCASRDRAPNSNEKLFF. The CDR3 DNA reads as TGCTGTGCTAGCCGGGACAGGGCTCCCAACTCTAATGAAAAACTGTTTTTT. The chain carries TRBV20-1 and TRBJ1-4, with TRBD1 matching 9 bases. The CDR3 extends over 17 amino acids. Germline CDR1 and CDR2: DFQATT and SNEGSKA (reference sequence).